The T cell receptor beta chain under discussion was sequenced for a study of shared clonotypes between healthy human individuals. Study at large: CD4 naive and memory got three plates each, CD8 naive two, CD8 memory one. General study findings and limits: Compared with memory subsets, naive subsets generally had larger estimated richness.

The CDR3 has 13 amino acids. Trimming cost V 4 bases and J 7 bases, with 11 bases left between them. Germline values: CDR1 SEHNR, CDR2 FQNEAQ (reference sequence). Deep level was the assay's run setting. Here immunoSEQ multiplex PCR was the method, and the copy in TCRdb shows in-frame clones only, minus some. The table lists about 1 million clones, around 76% of them singletons. Researchers partitioned CD4+ cells into CD45RA+ naive and CD45RA-negative memory subsets. Note on this clone: The antigen is unknown.

The clonotype was recovered from a young man in good health. The chain is built from TRBV7-9 and TRBJ1-3; D not certain. The specimen sequenced was memory CD4+ T cells sorted from blood. Regarding subset: CD45RA-negative fraction. CDR3 sequence: CASSYENLNTIYF. The CDR3 DNA follows: TGTGCCAGCAGCTACGAAAACCTTAACACCATATATTTT.